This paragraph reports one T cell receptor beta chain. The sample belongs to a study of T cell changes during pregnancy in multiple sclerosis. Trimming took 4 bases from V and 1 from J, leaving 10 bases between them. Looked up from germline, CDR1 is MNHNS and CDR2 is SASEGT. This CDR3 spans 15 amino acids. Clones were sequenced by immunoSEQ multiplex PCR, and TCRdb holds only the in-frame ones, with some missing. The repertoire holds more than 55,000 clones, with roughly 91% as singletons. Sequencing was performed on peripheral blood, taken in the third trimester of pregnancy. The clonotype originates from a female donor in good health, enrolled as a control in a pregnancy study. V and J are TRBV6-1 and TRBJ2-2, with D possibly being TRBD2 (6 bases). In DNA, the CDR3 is TGTGCCAGCAGTGGGACTACCATGAACACCGGGGAGCTGTTTTTT. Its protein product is CASSGTTMNTGELFF.